This entry features one T cell receptor beta chain sequence. Its specificity is not known. Time point meaning: before natalizumab initiation. Sequencing was at survey level. The table came from immunoSEQ multiplex PCR; TCRdb's copy has only in-frame clones and leaves some out. The sample shows tens of thousands of clones, around 89% of them seen only once. The data are from a study of multiple sclerosis patients with progressive multifocal leukoencephalopathy. V dropped 2 bases and J dropped 4; count of bases not matched to a gene: 12. Looked up from germline, CDR1 is WNHNN and CDR2 is SYGVQD (reference sequence). The length of the CDR3 is 18 residues. Study results and limitations: Expanded clones at PML onset predated and persisted through natalizumab therapy. Whether JC virus or general immunocompromise explains the findings remained unclear.

This chain links TRBV10-1 with TRBJ1-1; 11 bases match TRBD1. The sequenced sample was PBMCs. The sequence came from a human donor with multiple sclerosis. CDR3 nucleotide sequence: TGCGCCAGCAGTGAGGCCGGACAGGGGGCGCTGAAAGGCACTGAAGCTTTCTTT. Protein: CASSEAGQGALKGTEAFF.